A selection of T cell receptor beta chains follows, all from one sample in a study of blood T cells in healthy people across ages. Each CDR3 protein gets one entry after TCRdb re-called the 5' RACE reads with MiXCR. Of about 1,500,000 distinct CDR3 sequences in the sample, roughly 45% are singletons; the top ten hold roughly 8.2%. Sequences were obtained from blood. The source of these receptors is a woman between 18 and 29 years old in good health. CDR3s include the opening cysteine and the closing phenylalanine or tryptophan. The D gene is left open where the match is weak. A clone size is listed for some rows: how often the clone was seen (once, few, many), or a class if it is expanded.

V: TRBV20-1; D: NA; size: NA; J: TRBJ2-7; DNA: TGCAGTGCTTCCGCGCGGGACACATCCTACGAGCAGTACTTC; CDR3: CSASARDTSYEQYF
V: TRBV25-1; D: NA; size: few; J: TRBJ2-5; DNA: TGTGCCAGCAGTGAAGGTTTGGTAGCGGCTAGAGAGACCCAGTACTTC; CDR3: CASSEGLVAARETQYF
V: TRBV2; D: TRBD2; size: NA; J: TRBJ2-5; DNA: TGTGCCAGCAGGGCAGAGATAGCGGGGGAAGAGACCCAGTACTTC; CDR3: CASRAEIAGEETQYF
V: TRBV6-1; D: NA; size: few; J: TRBJ2-7; DNA: TGTGCCAGCAGTGCTGGGACAAAAGGCTACGAGCAGTACTTC; CDR3: CASSAGTKGYEQYF
V: TRBV18; D: NA; size: NA; J: TRBJ1-4; DNA: TGTGCCAGCTCACCACCGATGAAGCAGTCTAATGAAAAACTGTTTTTT; CDR3: CASSPPMKQSNEKLFF
V: TRBV12-3/TRBV12-4; D: NA; size: few; J: TRBJ2-7; DNA: TGTGCCAGCAGTTTAGTCGAAGGGGGCTCCTACGAGCAGTACTTC; CDR3: CASSLVEGGSYEQYF
V: TRBV13; D: NA; size: NA; J: TRBJ1-2; DNA: TGTGCCAGCAGCGACCGGTTGGATTATGGCTACACCTTC; CDR3: CASSDRLDYGYTF
V: TRBV5-6; D: TRBD1; size: NA; J: TRBJ1-4; DNA: TGTGCCAGCAGCTCCATCAGGGGGATGAATGAAAAACTGTTTTTT; CDR3: CASSSIRGMNEKLFF
V: TRBV4-1; D: NA; size: NA; J: TRBJ1-1; DNA: TGCGCCAGCAGCCAAGAAAGCCGGATGAACACTGAAGCTTTCTTT; CDR3: CASSQESRMNTEAFF
V: TRBV30; D: NA; size: NA; J: TRBJ1-4; DNA: TGTGCCTGGAGTGTTTTCGAAAAACTGTTTTTT; CDR3: CAWSVFEKLFF
V: TRBV12-3/TRBV12-4; D: NA; size: NA; J: TRBJ2-3; DNA: TGTGCCAGCAGTTTAGGAGGGATGTATAACGCAGATACGCAGTATTTT; CDR3: CASSLGGMYNADTQYF
V: TRBV6-1; D: NA; size: NA; J: TRBJ2-3; DNA: TGTGCCAGCAGTGGGGCAGGGGGGACAGATACGCAGTATTTT; CDR3: CASSGAGGTDTQYF
V: TRBV7-9; D: NA; size: NA; J: TRBJ1-1; DNA: TGTGCCAGCAGCTTATTAAGGTTCAAGGGGGCTGAAGCTTTCTTT; CDR3: CASSLLRFKGAEAFF
V: TRBV12-3/TRBV12-4; D: TRBD1; size: NA; J: TRBJ2-1; DNA: TGTGCCAGCAGAAATGGACAGGGGGTAATCGACAATGAGCAGTTCTTC; CDR3: CASRNGQGVIDNEQFF
V: TRBV4-1; D: NA; size: NA; J: TRBJ1-1; DNA: TGCGCCAGCAGCCGCCAGGGGACCCAAGGGACTGAAGCTTTCTTT; CDR3: CASSRQGTQGTEAFF
V: TRBV13; D: TRBD1; size: NA; J: TRBJ1-1; DNA: TGTGCCAGCAGCCAGGGGGCAGGGGGGATGAACACTGAAGCTTTCTTT; CDR3: CASSQGAGGMNTEAFF
V: TRBV7-2; D: NA; size: NA; J: TRBJ2-3; DNA: TGTGCCAGCAGCGCGGACGTCCGCACAGATACGCAGTATTTT; CDR3: CASSADVRTDTQYF
V: TRBV2; D: NA; size: NA; J: TRBJ1-1; DNA: TGTGCCAGCAGTGCACCACCATCGGGTAGCACTGAAGCTTTCTTT; CDR3: CASSAPPSGSTEAFF
V: TRBV29-1; D: NA; size: NA; J: TRBJ1-1; DNA: TGCAGCGTTGAACGACAGGATAAAACGAACACTGAAGCTTTCTTT; CDR3: CSVERQDKTNTEAFF
V: TRBV10-3; D: NA; size: NA; J: TRBJ1-6; DNA: TGTGCCATCAGCGATAATTCCTTTGTTTCACCCCTCCACTTT; CDR3: CAISDNSFVSPLHF
V: TRBV10-2; D: NA; size: NA; J: TRBJ2-3; DNA: TGCGCCAGCATCAGGGAAGATACGCAGTATTTT; CDR3: CASIREDTQYF
V: TRBV13; D: NA; size: NA; J: TRBJ1-1; DNA: TGTGCCAGCAGATTACCCGGACGGGACACTGAAGCTTTCTTT; CDR3: CASRLPGRDTEAFF
V: TRBV7-2; D: TRBD2; size: many; J: TRBJ2-5; DNA: TGTGCCAGCAGCCAGACTAGCGGGGGGGCAGAGACCCAGTACTTC; CDR3: CASSQTSGGAETQYF
V: TRBV6-6; D: TRBD1; size: once; J: TRBJ1-1; DNA: TGTGCCGGGGGAAGGGACAGGATGGCTGAAGCTTTCTTT; CDR3: CAGGRDRMAEAFF
V: TRBV9; D: TRBD2; size: few; J: TRBJ2-5; DNA: TGTGCCAGCAGCCCCGCCGCGGGAGGGCCCTCTTCGCAGTACTTC; CDR3: CASSPAAGGPSSQYF
V: TRBV5-1; D: NA; size: NA; J: TRBJ2-7; DNA: TGCGCCAGCAGTCGGAGTCTTTTCTACGAGCAGTACTTC; CDR3: CASSRSLFYEQYF
V: TRBV2; D: TRBD2; size: many; J: TRBJ2-3; DNA: TGTGCCAGCAGCGGACTAGCCACAGATACGCAGTATTTT; CDR3: CASSGLATDTQYF
V: TRBV15; D: NA; size: few; J: TRBJ2-4; DNA: TGTGCCACCAGAGGGTCCGGCAAAAACATTCAGTACTTC; CDR3: CATRGSGKNIQYF
V: TRBV20-1; D: NA; size: NA; J: TRBJ2-3; DNA: TGCAGTGCTAGTGGGGACGGGAAGCAGGCAGATACGCAGTATTTT; CDR3: CSASGDGKQADTQYF
V: TRBV5-1; D: NA; size: few; J: TRBJ1-4; DNA: TGCGCCAGCAGCTTGGGGACAGTCTCTAATGAAAAACTGTTTTTT; CDR3: CASSLGTVSNEKLFF
V: TRBV4-1; D: TRBD2; size: few; J: TRBJ2-5; DNA: TGCGCCAGCAGCCAAGAGGCTAGCGGGCCCATTCTGGAGACCCAGTACTTC; CDR3: CASSQEASGPILETQYF
V: TRBV27; D: NA; size: NA; J: TRBJ1-1; DNA: TGTGCCAGCAGCCGAACGACCAGGGGCCCGAACACTGAAGCTTTCTTT; CDR3: CASSRTTRGPNTEAFF
V: TRBV30; D: NA; size: NA; J: TRBJ1-2; DNA: TGTGCCTGGTACAAGTATGGCTACACCTTC; CDR3: CAWYKYGYTF
V: TRBV30; D: NA; size: NA; J: TRBJ2-1; DNA: TGTGCCTGGAGTGCCGGGGCCTTGGGGTACAATGGGCAGTTCTTC; CDR3: CAWSAGALGYNGQFF
V: TRBV12-3/TRBV12-4; D: NA; size: few; J: TRBJ2-7; DNA: TGTGCCAGCAGTTTAGGGGGGTCGGGGGTGAAATGGGAGCAGTACTTC; CDR3: CASSLGGSGVKWEQYF
V: TRBV2; D: TRBD2; size: NA; J: TRBJ2-3; DNA: TGTGCCAGCAGTAGGACTAGCGGGGATTATACGCAGTATTTT; CDR3: CASSRTSGDYTQYF
V: TRBV6-1; D: TRBD1; size: NA; J: TRBJ2-2; DNA: TGTGCCAGCAGTGAAACACAGGGGGCTGTCGGGGAGCTGTTTTTT; CDR3: CASSETQGAVGELFF
V: TRBV14; D: NA; size: NA; J: TRBJ1-1; DNA: TGTGCCAGCAGCCACCTGCGTGGGGGAGAAGCGGCTGAAGCTTTCTTT; CDR3: CASSHLRGGEAAEAFF
V: TRBV7-2; D: NA; size: few; J: TRBJ2-3; DNA: TGTGCCAGCAGCTTTTCTGGTTCAGATACGCAGTATTTT; CDR3: CASSFSGSDTQYF
V: TRBV11-2; D: TRBD2; size: NA; J: TRBJ2-5; DNA: TGTGCCAGCAGAACTCTAGGCGGGGGTGAGCAGTACTTC; CDR3: CASRTLGGGEQYF
V: TRBV19; D: TRBD1; size: NA; J: TRBJ1-4; DNA: TGTGCCAGTACGGGACAGGGGAATGAAAAACTGTTTTTT; CDR3: CASTGQGNEKLFF
V: TRBV7-8; D: NA; size: NA; J: TRBJ2-3; DNA: TGTGCCAGCAGCAGGAGGATGGTAGCAACCACAGATACGCAGTATTTT; CDR3: CASSRRMVATTDTQYF
V: TRBV28; D: TRBD1; size: few; J: TRBJ2-7; DNA: TGTGCCAGCAGTTTTGTGAGGGGGCGCTTAAACGAGCAGTACTTC; CDR3: CASSFVRGRLNEQYF
V: TRBV12-3/TRBV12-4; D: NA; size: many; J: TRBJ1-1; DNA: TGTGCCAGCAGTGTCTCAGGGGAAACTGAAGCTTTCTTT; CDR3: CASSVSGETEAFF
V: TRBV6-1; D: NA; size: few; J: TRBJ1-6; DNA: TGTGCCAGCAGTGAATTATCAGGGCGGAATTCACCCCTCCACTTT; CDR3: CASSELSGRNSPLHF
V: TRBV12-3/TRBV12-4; D: NA; size: NA; J: TRBJ1-2; DNA: TGTGCCAGGTACTCGGCAGTCTATGGCTACACCTTC; CDR3: CARYSAVYGYTF
V: TRBV7-2; D: TRBD2; size: once; J: TRBJ2-3; DNA: TGTGCCAGCAGCTCTGGACTAGCGGGAGGGACAGGTACGCAGTATTTT; CDR3: CASSSGLAGGTGTQYF
V: TRBV5-1; D: NA; size: NA; J: TRBJ2-7; DNA: TGCGCCAGCACCCCGACAGGTGGGATAAGAACCCAGTACTTC; CDR3: CASTPTGGIRTQYF
V: TRBV20-1; D: NA; size: few; J: TRBJ2-3; DNA: TGCAGTGCTAGTATCTCAGATACGCAGTATTTT; CDR3: CSASISDTQYF
V: TRBV5-1; D: NA; size: NA; J: TRBJ1-1; DNA: TGCGCCAGCAGCCGGGTTCAGGGGCCTGAAGCTTTCTTT; CDR3: CASSRVQGPEAFF